A selection of T cell receptor beta chains follows, all from one sample in a study of cytotoxic CD8 clonotypes in ibrutinib-treated CLL. Profiling relied on immunoSEQ multiplex PCR, and the TCRdb table lists in-frame clones only, not all of them. The table shows roughly 49,000 clones, with approximately 87% occurring only once. This sample comprised PBMCs, obtained after 24 months of ibrutinib treatment. Source of these receptors: a human donor with chronic lymphocytic leukemia. Each CDR3 is given without its conserved first and last residue. The order of the fields is J gene, V gene, CDR3 protein.

TRBJ1-5 TRBV19 ASSLTGQGNQPQH
TRBJ1-1 TRBV11-2 ASSLAPGVATEAF
TRBJ1-2 TRBV20-1 SARVPNGYT
TRBJ2-5 TRBV5-1 ASSLGGGSRFLEETQY
TRBJ2-7 TRBV10-1 ASSESIDSYEQY
TRBJ1-5 TRBV6-1 ASRENQPQH
TRBJ1-5 TRBV30 AWGAGRDQPQH
TRBJ2-2 TRBV9 ASSVSGALGQGTGGELF
TRBJ2-2 TRBV6-1 ASSNTGLVVGELF
TRBJ2-7 TRBV28 ASSFTAGRYEQY
TRBJ1-2 TRBV4-3 ASSKIYRALYYGYT
TRBJ2-2 TRBV2 ASSELRNTGELF
TRBJ2-7 TRBV5-6 ASSQLRVYEQY
TRBJ1-5 TRBV21-1 ASSKHGHQPQH
TRBJ2-7 TRBV5-4 ASSLEAFSYEQY
TRBJ2-1 TRBV19 ASSKDRGGLAVKQF